What follows is one T cell receptor beta chain and its context. Specified time point: newly diagnosed, previously untreated cHL patient sample. The entry originates in a study of PD-1 blockade in classical Hodgkin lymphoma. Libraries were prepared by immunoSEQ multiplex PCR; TCRdb keeps only in-frame clonotypes and omits some of them. The sample yields fewer than 35,000 clones, roughly 90% seen once. This CDR3 has 20 amino acids. V lost 1 base and J 8 bases, leaving 31 bases between the germline ends. The sample consisted of peripheral blood mononuclear cells (PBMCs). The sequence derives from a human donor with classical Hodgkin lymphoma. The gene calls are TRBV5-3 and TRBJ2-1, with a weak D call TRBD2 (5 bases). TRBV5-3 is marked as an open reading frame, function uncertain. CDR3 amino acids: CARSLSPPFTRMPKDHEQFF. In nucleotides, the CDR3 is TGTGCCAGAAGCTTGTCGCCCCCCTTTACTAGGATGCCAAAAGACCATGAGCAGTTCTTC.